This T cell receptor (beta chain) was documented in a study of CD4 and CD8 cells across lung adenocarcinoma regions. V was clipped by 5 bases and J by 9 bases; unmatched bases: 4. The germline gives CDR1 GTSNPN, CDR2 SVGIG (reference sequence). CDR3 length equals 11 residues. TCRdb analysed the PCR reads with MiXCR anew, one entry per CDR3 protein. The sample has under 20,000 distinct CDR3 sequences; 50% are singletons. The receptor's source is a male donor with lung adenocarcinoma. The CD4 and CD8 labels of this study may be unreliable. The source material was CD8+ T cells from the margin of a lung tumor. The chain carries TRBV30 and TRBJ2-4; 7 bases map to TRBD2. CDR3 DNA: TGTGCCTGGTCTGGGGGGGGCATTCAGTACTTC. It specifies CAWSGGGIQYF.